A selection of T cell receptor beta chains follows, all from one sample in a study of tumor and adjacent non-tumor tissue in lung cancer. From the multiplex PCR reads, TCRdb called clonotypes with MiXCR, one entry per CDR3 protein. The sample lists 55,000 to 75,000 distinct CDR3 sequences, 55% to 75% occurring once. Sequences were obtained from lung tumor tissue. These receptors were obtained from a man aged 45-65 years with non-small cell lung cancer. The CDR3 runs from the conserved cysteine through the conserved F or W. Each record gives: D gene, J gene, clone size, V gene, CDR3 DNA, CDR3 protein. A D gene is named only where the DNA matches it firmly. Clone size is not always given. Where it is, it says once, few, many or a class for expanded clones.

>NA|TRBJ1-2|few|TRBV6-5
TGTGCCAGCAGTTCCCAGGGTTATGGCTACACCTTC
CASSSQGYGYTF
>TRBD1|TRBJ2-5|many|TRBV5-6
TGTGCCAGCAGCTCGGACAGGCAAGAGACCCAGTACTTC
CASSSDRQETQYF
>NA|TRBJ2-2|NA|TRBV20-1
TGCAGTTCTAGAACTCGGATGGACACCAAGAACACCGGGGAGCTGTTTTTT
CSSRTRMDTKNTGELFF
>TRBD1|TRBJ1-2|few|TRBV20-1
TGCAGTGCTAGAGATTTCGCCGGGACAGGGGTCTATGGCTACACCTTC
CSARDFAGTGVYGYTF
>NA|TRBJ1-2|many|TRBV10-1
TGCGCCAGCAGTGAACGCCGGGACCTTGGCTACACCTTC
CASSERRDLGYTF
>NA|TRBJ1-5|NA|TRBV6-1
TGTGCCAACAGTGAATCCGGACGGAAATATAGCAATCAGCCCCAGCATTTT
CANSESGRKYSNQPQHF
>NA|TRBJ1-2|NA|TRBV11-2
TGTGTCAGCAGCTTATATAAGCTTGACGGCTACACCTTC
CVSSLYKLDGYTF
>TRBD1|TRBJ2-5|NA|TRBV20-1
TGCAGTGCTATCCGGGACAGGGGGCCAGAGACCCAGTACTTC
CSAIRDRGPETQYF
>NA|TRBJ2-5|NA|TRBV5-6
TGTGCCAGCAGCTTCGGTGTCCGAGAGACCCAGCACTTC
CASSFGVRETQHF
>NA|TRBJ2-3|NA|TRBV28
TGTGCCAGCAGGACAGTTTTCAGCACAGATACGCAGTATTTT
CASRTVFSTDTQYF
>TRBD2|TRBJ2-1|many|TRBV7-9
TGTGCCAGCAGTGAGCGGGGGACTACTTACAATGAGCAGTTCTTC
CASSERGTTYNEQFF
>TRBD1|TRBJ2-5|NA|TRBV6-6
TGTGCCTGCAGGAGTCGGGGGACAGGGCAGCCAGAGGCCCAGTACTTC
CACRSRGTGQPEAQYF
>NA|TRBJ2-2|NA|TRBV10-3
TGTGCTATCAGGGGAGATCTTGACACCGGGGAGCTGTTTTTT
CAIRGDLDTGELFF
>NA|TRBJ1-2|NA|TRBV4-1
TGCGCCAGCAACCAGATCCAACGGGGGGCCAGGAACTATGGCTACACCTTC
CASNQIQRGARNYGYTF
>NA|TRBJ2-5|once|TRBV10-3
TGTGCCATCAGGAGGGGACGGGGAGGAGAGACCCAGTACTTC
CAIRRGRGGETQYF
>TRBD2|TRBJ2-2|NA|TRBV4-1
TGCGCCAGAAGCCACTGGGGGGGGGGTCGGACCGGGGAGCTGTTTTTT
CARSHWGGGRTGELFF
>TRBD1|TRBJ1-1|once|TRBV20-1
TGCAGTGCTAGTGTATCGGCAGGGGGCTCAGCTCTCTTT
CSASVSAGGSALF
>TRBD1|TRBJ1-6|NA|TRBV18
TGTGCCAGCTCACCGTGGACAGGGTCGAATTCACCCCTCCACTTT
CASSPWTGSNSPLHF
>NA|TRBJ1-5|NA|TRBV20-1
TGCAGTACTAGAGGGCGAACCAATCAGCCCCAGCATTTT
CSTRGRTNQPQHF
>NA|TRBJ2-1|few|TRBV5-1
TGCGCCAGCAGCTTGGACGGCGGCCACTCCTACAATGAGCAGTTCTTC
CASSLDGGHSYNEQFF
>NA|TRBJ2-5|many|TRBV6-6
TGTGCCAGCAAAGGGGTCCAAGAGACCCAGTACTTC
CASKGVQETQYF
>TRBD1|TRBJ2-5|NA|TRBV18
TGTGCCAGCTCAGGAGTGACAGGGGGCGATGAGACCCAGTACTTC
CASSGVTGGDETQYF
>NA|TRBJ2-3|NA|TRBV11-2
TGTACCAGCAGCTCCAACCCTGGCATGGTCCTATTCTCAGATACGCAGTATTTT
CTSSSNPGMVLFSDTQYF
>NA|TRBJ2-6|many|TRBV5-4
TGTGCCAGCAGCCTGACGTACTCCTCTGGGGCCAACGTCCTGACTTTC
CASSLTYSSGANVLTF
>NA|TRBJ2-5|once|TRBV11-2
TGTGCCAGCAGCTCCAATTGGGACGGGACCAGGGTGACCCAGTATTTC
CASSSNWDGTRVTQYF
>TRBD1|TRBJ2-7|NA|TRBV10-2
TGCGCCAGGAGGGAGTCACCCGGACAGGCTACCTACGAGCAGTACTTC
CARRESPGQATYEQYF
>NA|TRBJ2-3|NA|TRBV29-1
TGCAGCGCCCATTCGGCTACCAGCACAGATACGCAGTGTTTT
CSAHSATSTDTQCF
>TRBD1|TRBJ2-1|few|TRBV28
TGTGCCAGCACTCTGGGGCAGGGGGCGCGACAGTTCTTC
CASTLGQGARQFF
>NA|TRBJ1-2|once|TRBV29-1
TGCAACGTTGAGGGGGACCGTAACTATGGTTACACCTTC
CNVEGDRNYGYTF
>NA|TRBJ1-2|NA|TRBV20-1
TGCAGTGCTCGATGGGGTAACTATGGCTACACCTTC
CSARWGNYGYTF
>NA|TRBJ2-7|few|TRBV11-1
TGTGCCAGTAGCCCAGCCGGCCGGGGTCGGGGCTCCTACGAGCAGTACTTC
CASSPAGRGRGSYEQYF
>NA|TRBJ2-3|NA|TRBV28
TGTGCCAGCAGTTTTGACAGTAGCACAGATATGCAGTATTTT
CASSFDSSTDMQYF
>NA|TRBJ1-4|few|TRBV20-1
TGCAGTGCTAGAGACCCTCTAAAGGGGAATGAAAAACTGTTTTTT
CSARDPLKGNEKLFF
>TRBD2|TRBJ2-2|NA|TRBV10-1
TGCACCAGCAGGGCGACTAGCCACACAGGGGAGCTGTTTTTT
CTSRATSHTGELFF
>NA|TRBJ1-5|NA|TRBV6-1
TGTGCCAGCAGACCAGGGTCGTTGAGCAATCAGCCCCAGGATTTT
CASRPGSLSNQPQDF
>TRBD1|TRBJ2-7|many|TRBV28
TGTGCCACCACCCGGGACAGCCCCTACGAGCAGTACTTC
CATTRDSPYEQYF
>TRBD1|TRBJ2-2|NA|TRBV6-1
TGTGCCAGCAGCGCCCGGGGACAGGGATTCGACACCGGGGAGCTGTTTTTT
CASSARGQGFDTGELFF
>NA|TRBJ1-1|few|TRBV5-4
TGTGCCAGGAGCTTGGGGAATGGGGGGACTGAAGCTTTCTTT
CARSLGNGGTEAFF
>TRBD1|TRBJ1-1|NA|TRBV29-1
TGCAGTGTTGGGCAGGGGGGGCATACTGAAGCTTTCTTT
CSVGQGGHTEAFF
>NA|TRBJ2-5|NA|TRBV29-1
TGCAGTGTTGGTTTCGCAGAACAAGAGACCCAGTACTTC
CSVGFAEQETQYF
>TRBD1|TRBJ2-7|many|TRBV6-5
TGTGCCAGCAGTCAACAGGGGTACTACGAGCAGTACTTC
CASSQQGYYEQYF
>TRBD2|TRBJ2-3|NA|TRBV4-1
TGCGCCAGCAGCCAGACCCCGCGGGGGGGCAGAGATATGCAGTATTTT
CASSQTPRGGRDMQYF